This T cell receptor (beta chain) was retrieved from a study of shared clonotypes between healthy human individuals. Study-level information: The plates for each donor numbered three CD4 naive, three CD4 memory, two CD8 naive and one CD8 memory. Study-wide results and caveats: Sharing of clonotypes among donors was expected to vary with sequencing depth. The donor pool, a small one, limited the genetic and exposure-history diversity represented.

Only in-frame clones appear in the TCRdb table, and some are missing; sequencing was by immunoSEQ multiplex PCR. The top ten hold 24% of the sample, which has over 800,000 clones, about 92% seen once. The V gene's germline CDR1 is GTSNPN and CDR2 SVGIG (reference sequence). The CDR3 extends over 13 amino acids. Trimming pared 0 bases from V and 4 bases from J, leaving 7 bases between. Naive CD8 populations comprised CD45RO-negative cells positively selected for CCR7, excluding terminally differentiated effector memory CD45RA+ cells. Only Caucasian adults living in Nashville, Tennessee served as donors. Note on this clone: Its antigen remains unknown.

The clonotype comes from a man aged 25-45 years in good health. This chain links TRBV30 with TRBJ2-1; the D gene is possibly TRBD2 (6 bases). The sample comprised naive CD8+ T cells sorted from blood. CDR3 amino acids: CAWSVGGYNEQFF. In DNA, the CDR3 is TGTGCCTGGAGTGTTGGAGGGTACAATGAGCAGTTCTTC.